These 27 T cell receptor beta chains share one sample of origin, sequenced in a study of radiotherapy plus CTLA-4 blockade in lung cancer. Here immunoSEQ multiplex PCR was the method, and the copy in TCRdb shows in-frame clones only, minus some. The top ten clones hold 11% to 15% of a sample with 85,000 to 90,000 clones, 55% to 75% of them seen once. The source was peripheral blood, collected from a patient treated with radiotherapy plus ipilimumab. The receptors come from a human donor with non-small cell lung cancer that progressed on radiotherapy plus ipilimumab.

As to this clone: A read error may account for a junction end that differs from germline. The chain combines TRBV13 with TRBJ2-5, with D possibly TRBD1 on 7 matching bases. CDR1 PRHDT and CDR2 FYEKMQ come from the germline V gene (reference sequence). This CDR3 region has 14 residues. This chain's CDR3 is CASSLGLAGGPQYF. The CDR3 nucleotides read TGTGCCAGCAGCCTAGGACTTGCAGGGGGGCCCCAGTACTTC.

The chain is built from TRBV6-5 and TRBJ2-7; the match to TRBD1 covers 9 bases. V lost 2 bases, J lost 0 bases, and 2 bases stayed unmatched. This CDR3 is built from 15 residues. Germline V gene data show CDR1 as MNHEY and CDR2 as SVGAGI. This CDR3 reads CASSYKQGASYEQYF. The CDR3 region has the DNA TGTGCCAGCAGTTACAAACAGGGGGCCTCCTACGAGCAGTACTTC.

This chain links TRBV28 with TRBJ2-4; D possibly matches TRBD1 or TRBD2 (6 bases each). CDR3 length: 15 residues. The germline V gene encodes CDR1 MDHEN and CDR2 SYDVKM. V gave up 4 bases and J gave up 8 bases, with 18 bases separating them. The CDR3: CASSSPTGGEDIQYF. CDR3 DNA sequence: TGTGCCAGCAGTTCCCCGACAGGAGGGGAAGACATTCAGTACTTC.

The chain uses TRBV28 and TRBJ1-6; TRBD1 might be the D (5 bases). CDR1 and CDR2 from the germline V gene are MDHEN and SYDVKM. V was pared by 2 bases and J by 6 bases, with 14 bases between. This CDR3 contains 16 residues. CDR3 loop: CASSLRGGSGNSPLHF. CDR3 DNA: TGTGCCAGCAGTTTAAGGGGCGGGTCAGGTAATTCACCCCTCCACTTT.

The gene calls are TRBV28 and TRBJ1-4; TRBD1 aligns across 7 bases. The CDR3 runs 14 residues. Germline V gives CDR1 MDHEN, CDR2 SYDVKM. V shed 5 bases and J 7 bases; nucleotides not matched to a gene: 7. CDR3 nucleotide sequence: TGTGCCAGCAGTCGCCGAAGGACAGGTGAAAAACTGTTTTTT. It translates to CASSRRRTGEKLFF.

V gene TRBV7-2 combines with J gene TRBJ2-7; D gene uncertain. From germline, CDR1 is SGHTA and CDR2 FQGNSA. This CDR3 is 13 amino acids long. Trimming stripped 6 bases from V and 0 bases from J, with 9 bases between. The CDR3 here is CASRSLSSYEQYF. The CDR3 nucleotides are TGTGCCAGCAGATCACTTAGCTCCTACGAGCAGTACTTC.

The V gene is TRBV19, the J gene TRBJ1-3, with a tentative D call TRBD1 (5 bases). Trimming pared 5 bases from V and 0 bases from J, leaving 11 bases between. This CDR3 region has 15 residues. Germline values: CDR1 LNHDA, CDR2 SQIVND (reference sequence). The CDR3 region has the DNA TGTGCCAGTAGTTCACAGGTCGGCTCTGGAAACACCATATATTTT. Residues: CASSSQVGSGNTIYF.

The rearrangement links TRBV6-1 to TRBJ1-4; possibly TRBD1 for D (5 bases). Between the trimmed V and J ends, which lost 6 bases and 0 bases, there was a span of 11 bases. CDR1 and CDR2 from the germline V gene are MNHNS and SASEGT. CDR3 length: 15 amino acids. CDR3 amino acids: CASRREGTTNEKLFF. The CDR3 DNA follows: TGTGCCAGCAGGAGGGAGGGGACAACTAATGAAAAACTGTTTTTT.

The rearrangement links TRBV7-2 to TRBJ1-2; D remains ambiguous. V was pared by 1 base and J by 2 bases, with 8 bases between. This CDR3 region has 14 residues. Germline loops: CDR1 SGHTA, CDR2 FQGNSA. This chain's CDR3 is CASSLVRRNYGYTF. DNA of the CDR3: TGTGCCAGCAGCTTAGTGAGACGGAACTATGGCTACACCTTC.

This clone was recorded a few times. The chain has TRBV5-4 and TRBJ2-3, with D possibly matching TRBD2 (6 bases). CDR1 is SGHNT, CDR2 YYREEE, per germline (reference sequence). The V end was cut by 0 bases, the J end by 0 bases, with 8 bases between. This CDR3 is 15 amino acids long. CDR3 sequence (DNA): TGTGCCAGCAGCTTGGGGGACTTTAGCACAGATACGCAGTATTTT. Its translation is CASSLGDFSTDTQYF.

This clone was observed once. The chain couples TRBV4-1 to TRBJ2-5; 8 bases fit TRBD2. The V gene's germline CDR1 is MGHRA and CDR2 YSYEKL. The length of the CDR3 is 17 residues. The J segment lost 2 bases and the V segment lost 3 bases, leaving 11 bases of the junction unmatched. CDR3 in DNA: TGCGCCAGCAGCCACGGACCGCGGGGGGAAGCACAAGAGACCCAGTACTTC. Amino acids: CASSHGPRGEAQETQYF.

The chain couples TRBV4-3 to TRBJ1-4; the match to TRBD1 covers 9 bases. The CDR3 covers 15 residues. The V segment lost 4 bases and the J segment 4 bases; nucleotides outside the gene matches: 4. From germline, CDR1 is LGHNA and CDR2 YSLEER. The CDR3 is CASSPGTGSNEKLFF. CDR3 bases: TGCGCCAGCAGCCCTGGGACAGGGAGTAATGAAAAACTGTTTTTT.

The chain carries TRBV2 and TRBJ2-1; D remains ambiguous. V was pared by 1 base and J by 3 bases, with 7 bases between. CDR3 length equals 14 residues. Germline-derived CDR1 and CDR2 are SNHLY and FYNNEI. CDR3 DNA: TGTGCCAGCAGTGAAGACAGTAGCTACAATGAGCAGTTCTTC. Residues: CASSEDSSYNEQFF.

The V and J genes are TRBV2 and TRBJ1-5, with D possibly TRBD1 on 5 matching bases. V was cut by 1 base and J by 2 bases, with 9 bases left in between. This CDR3 has 15 amino acids. Germline CDR1 and CDR2: SNHLY and FYNNEI. The CDR3 protein is CASSEGQGRNQPQHF. The CDR3 nucleotides read TGTGCCAGCAGTGAAGGGCAGGGCCGCAATCAGCCCCAGCATTTT.

The chain links TRBV6-5 to TRBJ2-7; D remains ambiguous. With 3 bases removed from V and 7 bases from J, the gap between germline ends came to 10 bases. Germline loops: CDR1 MNHEY, CDR2 SVGAGI. This CDR3 contains 12 residues. CDR3 in amino acids: CASSYSGREQYF. In DNA, the CDR3 is TGTGCCAGCAGTTATTCCGGACGTGAGCAGTACTTC.

The chain carries TRBV28 and TRBJ2-3, with 15 bases fitting TRBD2. Losses at the gene ends were 3 bases for V and 6 bases for J; bases not matched to a gene: 7. The CDR3 is 17 amino acids. Germline values: CDR1 MDHEN, CDR2 SYDVKM. The CDR3 sequence: CASSLGLAGGVRDTQYF. The CDR3, as DNA: TGTGCCAGCAGTTTGGGACTAGCGGGAGGAGTTCGGGATACGCAGTATTTT.

CDR3 residues: CASSLIGANVLTF. CDR3 nucleotides: TGTGCCAGCAGCTTGATCGGGGCCAACGTCCTGACTTTC. J is TRBJ2-6 and V is TRBV5-6; no definite D call. CDR1 and CDR2 (germline): SGHDT, YYEEEE. V was clipped by 1 base and J by 4 bases, with 3 bases between them. The CDR3 extends over 13 amino acids.

The chain is built from TRBV5-1 and TRBJ1-1; unclear D gene. CDR1 is SGHRS, CDR2 YFSETQ, per germline. V was cut by 3 bases and J by 3 bases, with 15 bases left in between. The CDR3 is 15 amino acids. CDR3 nucleotides: TGCGCCAGCAGCTGGAGGAGGGCCGGGGACACTGAAGCTTTCTTT. It codes for CASSWRRAGDTEAFF. The full variable domain, its missing parts supplied by reference TRBV5-1 and TRBJ1-1, is KAGVTQTPRYLIKTRGQQVTLSCSPISGHRSVSWYQQTPGQGLQFLFEYFSETQRNKGNFPGRFSGRQFSNSRSEMNVSTLELGDSALYLCASSWRRAGDTEAFFGQGTRLTVV.

The chain uses TRBV27 and TRBJ2-5; TRBD1 might be the D (5 bases). V was trimmed by 2 bases and J by 6 bases, leaving 13 bases between them. The V gene's germline CDR1 is MNHEY and CDR2 SMNVEV (reference sequence). This CDR3 has 14 residues. The CDR3 is CASSLEQASQTQYF. CDR3 nucleotide sequence: TGTGCCAGCAGTTTAGAACAGGCCAGTCAGACCCAGTACTTC.

This rearrangement joins TRBV27 to TRBJ2-4; perhaps D is TRBD1 or TRBD2 (5 bases each). Trimming removed 5 bases from V and 7 bases from J, with 12 bases in between. The CDR3 has 13 residues. CDR1 is MNHEY and CDR2 is SMNVEV in the germline V gene (reference sequence). This CDR3 reads CASSRGDLNIQYF. The DNA for the CDR3 is TGTGCCAGCAGTAGAGGGGATTTGAACATTCAGTACTTC.

The chain couples TRBV28 to TRBJ1-5, with D perhaps matching TRBD1 (5 bases). From germline, CDR1 is MDHEN and CDR2 SYDVKM. The V end was cut by 3 bases, the J end by 4 bases, with 10 bases between. The CDR3 sequence is 14 residues long. The CDR3 is CASSLVRGNQPQHF. The CDR3 bases are TGTGCCAGCAGTTTGGTTCGGGGGAATCAGCCCCAGCATTTT. The full variable domain, in which reference TRBV28 and TRBJ1-5 provide the parts outside the CDR3, is DVKVTQSSRYLVKRTGEKVFLECVQDMDHENMFWYRQDPGLGLRLIYFSYDVKMKEKGDIPEGYSVSREKKERFSLILESASTNQTSMYLCASSLVRGNQPQHFGDGTRLSIL.

This clone was seen more than once but under ten times. The rearrangement joins TRBV29-1 to TRBJ2-2, with D tentatively TRBD1 (6 bases). The CDR3 length is 15 residues. Germline values: CDR1 SQVTM, CDR2 ANQGSEA. V lost 2 bases and J 2 bases, leaving 12 bases between the germline ends. CDR3 region: CSVEQGRGNTGELFF. CDR3 bases: TGCAGCGTTGAACAGGGCAGGGGAAACACCGGGGAGCTGTTTTTT.

This rearrangement joins TRBV4-1 to TRBJ1-2, with unresolved D. V shed 1 base and J shed 7 bases, with 10 bases lying between them. Germline V gene sequence: CDR1 MGHRA, CDR2 YSYEKL. This CDR3 has 13 amino acids. The CDR3 here is CASSQAEGGGYTF. DNA for the CDR3: TGCGCCAGCAGCCAAGCGGAGGGTGGTGGCTACACCTTC.

The J gene is TRBJ2-7, the V gene TRBV27; D gene uncertain. V lost 3 bases and J 8 bases, leaving 14 bases between the germline ends. Germline CDR1 MNHEY, CDR2 SMNVEV (reference sequence). CDR3 length: 13 residues. CDR3 amino acids: CASSFVRAGQQYF. CDR3 DNA sequence: TGTGCCAGCAGTTTCGTCCGGGCTGGCCAGCAGTACTTC.

Notes on this clone: The germline gene is not matched at one end of the junction; a read error may be the cause. This chain uses TRBV7-9 with TRBJ2-1; 8 nucleotides line up with TRBD2. The CDR3 covers 13 residues. CDR1 and CDR2 from the germline V gene are SEHNR and FQNEAQ (reference sequence). The CDR3 DNA reads TGTGCCAGCAGCTTAGGGACTAGCCCTAATTCGCTCTTC. It translates to CASSLGTSPNSLF. The full variable domain, completed using reference TRBV7-9 and TRBJ2-1, is DTGVSQNPRHKITKRGQNVTFRCDPISEHNRLYWYRQTLGQGPEFLTYFQNEAQLEKSRLLSDRFSAERPKGSFSTLEIQRTEQGDSAMYLCASSLGTSPNSLFGPGTRLTVL.

DNA for the CDR3: TGTGCCAGCAGCTTAACAGCAAACACTGAAGCTTTCTTT. Translating gives CASSLTANTEAFF. The chain carries TRBV7-8 and TRBJ1-1; D unresolved. Trimming removed 2 bases from V and 2 bases from J, with 6 bases in between. This CDR3 is 13 amino acids long. CDR1 and CDR2 (germline): SGHVS, FQNEAQ.

The genes are TRBV5-1 and TRBJ2-3, with a tentative D call TRBD2 (5 bases). V gave up 8 bases and J gave up 2 bases, with 15 bases separating them. This CDR3 comprises 14 residues. Germline CDR1 reads SGHRS; CDR2 reads YFSETQ. The CDR3 sequence is CASRTGADTDTQYF. Here the CDR3 DNA reads TGCGCCAGTAGGACCGGAGCGGACACAGATACGCAGTATTTT.